The subject of this entry is one T cell receptor beta chain. What it binds is unknown. These data come from a study of T cells in pancreatic ductal adenocarcinoma. The selected patients with pancreatic ductal adenocarcinoma had surgery but no neoadjuvant therapy. Assay used: immunoSEQ multiplex PCR; TCRdb lists only in-frame clones, some missing. This table holds tens of thousands of clones, approximately 90% found once. The CDR3 contains 14 residues. After removal of 6 bases from V and 4 bases from J, the junction contained 6 bases not matched to a gene. CDR1 is MGHDK, CDR2 SYGVNS, per germline. Points from the study as a whole: Blood had more productive templates and about 8-fold more unique clonotypes than tumor. No significant tumor-blood clonality difference; means were about 0.1 and 0.065.

The sequenced material came from PBMCs. The receptor's source is a human donor with pancreatic ductal adenocarcinoma. The rearrangement uses TRBV25-1 and TRBJ2-7; 10 bases fit TRBD2. DNA of the CDR3: TGTGCCAGCAGCGCCAGCGGGAGGGCATACGAGCAGTACTTC. Protein: CASSASGRAYEQYF.